The 21 T cell receptor beta chains below were found in one sample sequenced in a study of identical twins. MiXCR was run by TCRdb on the 5' RACE reads, yielding one entry per CDR3 protein. The sample gives around 1.7 million distinct CDR3 sequences, 32% of which show up once; around 0.25% is in the top ten. Sequencing input: cord blood. Receptor source: a newborn girl in good health.

This clonotype was counted a few times. V usage is TRBV4-1 and J usage is TRBJ1-2; D gene unclear. The V end was cut by 3 bases, the J end by 5 bases, with 22 bases between. This CDR3 is built from 17 residues. Germline CDR1 MGHRA, CDR2 YSYEKL. The CDR3 sequence: CASSQFLSVGYTYGYTF. The CDR3 DNA follows: TGCGCCAGCAGCCAGTTTTTATCGGTAGGCTACACGTATGGCTACACCTTC.

The chain recombines TRBV20-1 with TRBJ2-4, with unresolved D. Trimming took 6 bases from V and 13 from J, leaving 22 bases between them. Per germline, CDR1 DFQATT and CDR2 SNEGSKA (reference sequence). The CDR3 is 13 amino acids. CDR3 sequence (DNA): TGCAGTGCCCCCTTGGCCGGGCTTCCTGAGCAGTACTTC. It is translated as CSAPLAGLPEQYF.

The chain is built from TRBV25-1 and TRBJ2-1; D unresolved. The V gene's germline CDR1 is MGHDK and CDR2 SYGVNS. Trimming cost V 1 base and J 5 bases, with 9 bases left between them. This CDR3 has 14 residues. This chain's CDR3 is CASSELLHHNEQFF. The CDR3 nucleotides are TGTGCCAGCAGTGAATTATTACATCACAATGAGCAGTTCTTC.

The chain has TRBV10-3 and TRBJ1-6, with 7 bases that match TRBD1. The CDR3 contains 15 residues. The germline CDR1 and CDR2 sequences are ENHRY and SYGVKD. Trimming at V came to 6 bases and at J to 7 bases, leaving 9 bases not matched to a gene. The CDR3 here is CAISPGGQKNSPLHF. In nucleotides, the CDR3 is TGTGCCATCAGCCCGGGGGGACAGAAGAATTCACCCCTCCACTTT.

The chain uses TRBV20-1 and TRBJ2-7; D perhaps matches TRBD2 (7 bases). This CDR3 has 14 residues. From germline, CDR1 is DFQATT and CDR2 SNEGSKA (reference sequence). Between the trimmed V and J ends, which lost 3 bases and 7 bases, there was a span of 19 bases. CDR3 sequence: CSARSGGSFNEQYF. CDR3 nucleotides: TGCAGTGCTAGGTCGGGGGGCTCCTTCAATGAGCAGTACTTC.

The chain joins TRBV5-1 to TRBJ2-7; 14 bases align to TRBD2. With V trimmed by 3 bases and J by 5 bases, 13 bases remained unmatched. The CDR3 runs 18 residues. Germline V gene data show CDR1 as SGHRS and CDR2 as YFSETQ. In DNA form, the CDR3 reads TGCGCCAGCAGCTCCTCCGGGACTAGCGGGAGTGGTTTCCACGAGCAGTACTTC. This codes for CASSSSGTSGSGFHEQYF.

J is TRBJ2-1 and V is TRBV6-1; TRBD2 aligns across 8 bases. This CDR3 is 16 amino acids long. V lost 6 bases, J lost 4 bases, and 11 bases stayed unmatched. Per germline, CDR1 MNHNS and CDR2 SASEGT. The CDR3 DNA follows: TGTGCCAGCAGGGACCTTACTAGCGGAGTTTACAATGAGCAGTTCTTC. Protein: CASRDLTSGVYNEQFF.

In its sample, this clonotype was seen a few times. The gene calls are TRBV25-1 and TRBJ1-2; D is possibly TRBD1 (6 bases). The CDR3 length is 16 residues. Trimming took 6 bases from V and 3 from J, leaving 20 bases between them. Germline V gene lookup returns CDR1 MGHDK and CDR2 SYGVNS. The CDR3 nucleotides read TGTGCCAGCAGCGGGTCGTTAGGGTGGGGGCACTATGGCTACACCTTC. The encoded protein is CASSGSLGWGHYGYTF.

This clonotype appeared a few times. The chain carries TRBV4-1 and TRBJ1-5; D gene uncertain. This CDR3 comprises 16 residues. Trimming took 1 base from V and 3 from J, leaving 13 bases between them. Germline V gene data show CDR1 as MGHRA and CDR2 as YSYEKL. Written as DNA, the CDR3 is TGCGCCAGCAGCCAAGTTCGCGGACCGAACAATCAGCCCCAGCATTTT. Translation gives CASSQVRGPNNQPQHF.

This chain links TRBV30 with TRBJ1-5, with 9 bases lining up with TRBD1. Germline CDR1 GTSNPN, CDR2 SVGIG (reference sequence). The trim removed 1 base at V and 0 bases at J, leaving 7 bases unmatched. The CDR3 has 17 amino acids. Written as DNA, the CDR3 is TGTGCCTGGAGTGGGGACAGGGCCACTTATAGCAATCAGCCCCAGCATTTT. Residues: CAWSGDRATYSNQPQHF.

V and J are TRBV9 and TRBJ2-1, with D perhaps assigned TRBD1 or TRBD2 (5 bases each). The V and J ends lost 2 bases and 5 bases respectively, with 8 bases between them. CDR3 size: 13 residues. Germline V gives CDR1 SGDLS, CDR2 YYNGEE. The CDR3 DNA is TGTGCCAGCAGCGTTGTGGGGGACAATGAGCAGTTCTTC. It specifies CASSVVGDNEQFF.

The V call is TRBV20-1, the J call TRBJ2-1; D is unclear. This CDR3 has 11 amino acids. Germline assignment: CDR1 DFQATT and CDR2 SNEGSKA (reference sequence). V was trimmed by 3 bases and J by 9 bases, leaving 9 bases between them. The CDR3 DNA follows: TGCAGTGCTAGGCCTGGCCCTGAGCAGTTCTTC. Amino acid sequence: CSARPGPEQFF.

The chain has TRBV6-4 and TRBJ2-4; 9 bases line up with TRBD2. The closer fit of TRBJ2-7 to the DNA end suggests the J call may be wrong. The CDR3 loop spans 15 amino acids. Germline-derived CDR1 and CDR2 are MRHNA and SNTAGT. The CDR3 nucleotides are TGTGCCAGCAGTGAAGGACTAGCGTCAGTCTACGAGCAGTACTTC. Its translation: CASSEGLASVYEQYF.

This clonotype has at least ten counts. The rearrangement joins TRBV29-1 to TRBJ1-5, with unresolved D. Trimming took 4 bases from V and 5 from J, leaving 12 bases between them. Germline V gives CDR1 SQVTM, CDR2 ANQGSEA. CDR3 size: 13 residues. CDR3 in amino acids: CSVAGRPDQPQHF. The DNA of the CDR3 is TGCAGCGTTGCCGGCAGACCCGATCAGCCCCAGCATTTT. The full variable domain, in which reference TRBV29-1 and TRBJ1-5 provide the parts outside the CDR3, is SAVISQKPSRDICQRGTSLTIQCQVDSQVTMMFWYRQQPGQSLTLIATANQGSEATYESGFVIDKFPISRPNLTFSTLTVSNMSPEDSSIYLCSVAGRPDQPQHFGDGTRLSIL.

The genes are TRBV6-5 and TRBJ2-5; D not certain. This CDR3 contains 17 residues. CDR1 and CDR2 (germline): MNHEY, SVGAGI. V gave up 0 bases and J gave up 11 bases, with 25 bases separating them. The CDR3 region is CASSYSSGWATHNEQYF. CDR3 bases: TGTGCCAGCAGTTACTCGAGTGGGTGGGCCACACACAATGAGCAGTACTTC.

This clonotype was seen a few times. The V call is TRBV4-1, the J call TRBJ1-1; 9 bases map to TRBD1. Germline CDR1 reads MGHRA; CDR2 reads YSYEKL. The junction had 6 bases not matched to a gene; V was cut back by 4 bases and J by 0 bases. CDR3 length: 16 amino acids. The CDR3 coding sequence is TGCGCCAGCAGCCGCGGACAGGGGCCTTTGAACACTGAAGCTTTCTTT. Translated: CASSRGQGPLNTEAFF.

This chain uses TRBV10-3 with TRBJ1-2; tentatively, D is TRBD1 (6 bases). Germline V gives CDR1 ENHRY, CDR2 SYGVKD. The V gene lost 6 bases and the J gene lost 1 base, with 15 bases spanning the gap. There are 15 residues in the CDR3. Here the CDR3 DNA reads TGTGCCATCAGGGCCGGGACAACCCATAACTATGGCTACACCTTC. Its translation is CAIRAGTTHNYGYTF.

The chain links TRBV5-5 to TRBJ1-2, with 8 bases identical to TRBD1. V trimming: 0 bases; J trimming: 8 bases; junction bases outside the gene matches: 12. The CDR3 length is 16 residues. The V gene's germline CDR1 is SGHKS and CDR2 YYEKEE (reference sequence). The CDR3 DNA is TGTGCCAGCAGCTTGGCCACGGGACAGGCAGTTGGGGGCTACACCTTC. The encoded protein is CASSLATGQAVGGYTF.

V is TRBV7-8 and J is TRBJ2-7; 9 bases match TRBD2. Germline V gene data show CDR1 as SGHVS and CDR2 as FQNEAQ. This CDR3 comprises 19 residues. The V segment lost 1 base and the J segment 0 bases; nucleotides outside the gene matches: 13. CDR3 DNA: TGTGCCAGCAGCTTAGGTTTTAGCGGGGGTCGGGGAAGCTCCTACGAGCAGTACTTC. It yields the protein CASSLGFSGGRGSSYEQYF.

The chain joins TRBV5-1 to TRBJ2-7; 10 bases agree with TRBD2. CDR1 SGHRS and CDR2 YFSETQ come from the germline V gene. The V gene end was trimmed by 4 bases and the J gene end by 3 bases; junction bases not matched to a gene: 7. The CDR3 runs to 15 residues. The CDR3 DNA is TGCGCCAGCAGCGTCTCTAGCGGGGGAAACTACGAGCAGTACTTC. Protein product: CASSVSSGGNYEQYF.

This clonotype has more than one count but fewer than ten. The CDR3 spells CASRPRLKRGYGYTF. The CDR3 DNA reads as TGTGCCAGCAGACCCCGACTTAAACGGGGGTATGGCTACACCTTC. V is TRBV28 and J is TRBJ1-2, with a tentative D call TRBD1 (5 bases). CDR1 and CDR2 (germline): MDHEN, SYDVKM. The V gene lost 6 bases and the J gene lost 5 bases, with 19 bases spanning the gap. The CDR3 contains 15 residues.